This is a list of T cell receptor beta chains from one sample in a study of T-cell reconstitution after alpha-beta-depleted transplantation in children. A single record per CDR3 protein comes from TCRdb applying MiXCR to the PCR reads. The table records 170,000 or so distinct CDR3 sequences, approximately 6.8% of them present only once. The sample consisted of PBMCs from the stem cell graft donor, taken from the stem cell graft. The receptor source for this set is a human donor who donated a stem cell graft to a child with Wiskott-Aldrich syndrome. CDR3s include the opening cysteine and the closing phenylalanine or tryptophan. D genes are given only for firm matches. The size of a clone is reported for some rows only, either as once, few or many, or as a class for expanded clones.

D gene,clone size,V gene,J gene,CDR3 protein,CDR3 DNA
.,many,TRBV3-1,TRBJ2-1,CASSQDPLAEEQFF,TGTGCCAGCAGCCAAGACCCCCTAGCCGAGGAGCAGTTCTTC
TRBD2,few,TRBV3-1,TRBJ2-1,CASRTSGGVNEQFF,TGTGCCAGCAGAACTAGCGGGGGGGTCAATGAGCAGTTCTTC
.,many,TRBV11-3,TRBJ1-1,CASSSLSEAFF,TGTGCCAGCAGCTCCCTGAGTGAAGCTTTCTTT
TRBD1,many,TRBV12-3/TRBV12-4,TRBJ2-3,CASRRQGTTDTQYF,TGTGCCAGCAGGCGACAGGGCACCACAGATACGCAGTATTTT
.,few,TRBV7-6,TRBJ1-1,CASSLGGAHTEAFF,TGTGCCAGCAGCTTAGGGGGGGCTCACACTGAAGCTTTCTTT
.,.,TRBV5-1,TRBJ1-4,CASSLDRADEKLFF,TGCGCCAGCAGCTTGGACAGGGCGGATGAAAAACTGTTTTTT
.,.,TRBV12-3/TRBV12-4,TRBJ2-7,CASSGDLLYEQYF,TGTGCCAGCAGTGGGGACCTACTTTACGAGCAGTACTTC
.,many,TRBV6-1,TRBJ2-6,CASSEGSSGANVLTF,TGTGCCAGCAGCGAAGGGAGCTCTGGGGCCAACGTCCTGACTTTC
.,many,TRBV20-1,TRBJ2-7,CSGPSLATYEQYF,TGCAGTGGGCCTTCCTTAGCTACCTACGAGCAGTACTTC
.,many,TRBV29-1,TRBJ2-7,CSVEDGAAEDYEQYF,TGCAGCGTTGAAGATGGGGCCGCGGAGGACTACGAGCAGTACTTC
TRBD1,few,TRBV6-4,TRBJ2-6,CASTRLPGQGISGANVLTF,TGTGCCAGCACACGACTTCCGGGACAGGGTATCTCTGGGGCCAACGTCCTGACTTTC
.,few,TRBV7-6,TRBJ2-1,CASSLGGSPSAAYNEQFF,TGTGCCAGCAGCTTAGGAGGGAGCCCTTCGGCGGCCTACAATGAGCAGTTCTTC
TRBD2,few,TRBV4-2,TRBJ2-1,CASSALAGGDNEQFF,TGTGCCAGCAGCGCCTTAGCGGGGGGGGACAATGAGCAGTTCTTC
.,many,TRBV7-9,TRBJ1-6,CASSFSVDTPLHF,TGTGCCAGCAGCTTCTCGGTGGATACACCCCTCCACTTT
.,.,TRBV18,TRBJ2-6,CASSPLGSGAFGANVLTF,TGTGCCAGCTCACCCCTTGGATCGGGGGCTTTTGGGGCCAACGTCCTGACTTTC
TRBD1,many,TRBV7-9,TRBJ2-3,CASSETGTVSTDTQYF,TGTGCCAGCAGTGAAACCGGGACAGTAAGCACAGATACGCAGTATTTT
.,many,TRBV10-3,TRBJ2-1,CAISGTDIYNEQFF,TGTGCCATCAGCGGGACTGACATCTACAATGAGCAGTTCTTC
.,many,TRBV29-1,TRBJ2-3,CSVSRAPSTDTQYF,TGCAGCGTTTCCAGGGCCCCTAGCACAGATACGCAGTATTTT
.,many,TRBV5-1,TRBJ2-7,CASSSGTFIHEQYF,TGCGCCAGCAGCTCTGGGACATTTATCCACGAGCAGTACTTC
TRBD1,few,TRBV6-7,TRBJ1-4,CASSCTSGTGSEKLFF,TGTGCCAGCAGTTGCACTTCCGGGACAGGGAGTGAAAAACTGTTTTTT
TRBD1,many,TRBV5-1,TRBJ2-1,CASSLAYGPGQGGPEQFF,TGCGCCAGCAGCTTGGCATATGGACCGGGACAGGGGGGACCGGAGCAGTTCTTC
.,.,TRBV27,TRBJ1-1,CASSLAGRDTEAFF,TGTGCCAGCAGTTTGGCAGGGCGAGACACTGAAGCTTTCTTT
.,.,TRBV6-1,TRBJ2-1,CASSESVGGSYNEQFF,TGTGCCAGCAGTGAATCCGTAGGGGGCTCCTACAATGAGCAGTTCTTC
.,.,TRBV12-3/TRBV12-4,TRBJ1-1,CASSLMEGSVEAFF,TGTGCCAGCAGTTTAATGGAGGGATCGGTTGAAGCTTTCTTT
.,many,TRBV6-1,TRBJ1-2,CASSEHPVGAVLYGYTF,TGTGCCAGCAGTGAACATCCGGTCGGGGCAGTACTCTATGGCTACACCTTC
TRBD1,many,TRBV27,TRBJ1-2,CASRPWTGGYGYTF,TGTGCCAGCAGACCTTGGACAGGGGGCTATGGCTACACCTTC
.,many,TRBV7-2,TRBJ2-7,CASSSEYEQYF,TGTGCCAGCAGCTCGGAGTACGAGCAGTACTTC
.,.,TRBV9,TRBJ2-5,CASSVWVGRETQYF,TGTGCCAGCAGCGTATGGGTAGGGAGAGAGACCCAGTACTTC
TRBD2,many,TRBV20-1,TRBJ2-1,CSARLAGISYNEQFF,TGCAGTGCTAGACTAGCGGGGATCTCCTACAATGAGCAGTTCTTC
TRBD2,many,TRBV12-3/TRBV12-4,TRBJ2-1,CASSSSGRAGEQFF,TGTGCCAGCAGCTCTAGCGGGAGGGCCGGTGAGCAGTTCTTC
.,few,TRBV4-2,TRBJ1-4,CASSQGGTNEKLFF,TGTGCCAGCAGCCAAGGGGGAACTAATGAAAAACTGTTTTTT
.,many,TRBV9,TRBJ2-1,CASSVGGYNSYNEQFF,TGTGCCAGCAGCGTAGGAGGGTACAACTCCTACAATGAGCAGTTCTTC
TRBD2,many,TRBV5-1,TRBJ2-3,CASSGLAGGSTDTQYF,TGCGCCAGCAGCGGTCTGGCGGGAGGGAGCACAGATACGCAGTATTTT
.,many,TRBV7-2,TRBJ2-1,CASSLVRNNEQFF,TGTGCCAGCAGCTTAGTCCGAAACAATGAGCAGTTCTTC
.,many,TRBV5-1,TRBJ2-3,CASSWDSLADTQYF,TGCGCCAGCAGCTGGGACTCGCTCGCAGATACGCAGTATTTT
.,few,TRBV15,TRBJ2-7,CATSREGAEVYEQYF,TGTGCCACCAGCAGAGAAGGCGCGGAGGTCTACGAGCAGTACTTC
TRBD1,many,TRBV20-1,TRBJ1-1,CSARKVGTAYEAFF,TGCAGTGCTAGAAAAGTAGGGACAGCATATGAAGCTTTCTTT